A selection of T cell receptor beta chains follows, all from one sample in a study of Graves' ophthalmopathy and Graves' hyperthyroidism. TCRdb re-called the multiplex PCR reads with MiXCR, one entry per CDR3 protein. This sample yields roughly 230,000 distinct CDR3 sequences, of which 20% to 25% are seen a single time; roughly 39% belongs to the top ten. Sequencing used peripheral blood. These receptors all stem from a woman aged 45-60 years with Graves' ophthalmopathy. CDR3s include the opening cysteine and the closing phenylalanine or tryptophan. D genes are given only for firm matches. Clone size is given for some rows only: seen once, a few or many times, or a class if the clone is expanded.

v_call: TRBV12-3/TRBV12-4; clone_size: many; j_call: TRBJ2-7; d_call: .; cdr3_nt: TGTGCCAGCAGTTTTCTAGTGGGGCTCGAGCAGTACTTC; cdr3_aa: CASSFLVGLEQYF
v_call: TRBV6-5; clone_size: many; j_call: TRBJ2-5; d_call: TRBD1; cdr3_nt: TGTGCCAGCAGTCCCCAGGGGGCGGGAGAGACCCAGTACTTC; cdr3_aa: CASSPQGAGETQYF
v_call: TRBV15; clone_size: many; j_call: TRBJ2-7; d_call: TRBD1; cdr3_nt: TGTGCCACCAGAAAAAGGGACAGGGGGTTCTACGAGCAGTACTTC; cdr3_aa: CATRKRDRGFYEQYF
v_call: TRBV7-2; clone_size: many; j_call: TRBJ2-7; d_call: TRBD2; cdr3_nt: TGTGCCAGCAGCCTCATGGCGGGAGGGGCCTACGAGCAGTACTTC; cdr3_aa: CASSLMAGGAYEQYF
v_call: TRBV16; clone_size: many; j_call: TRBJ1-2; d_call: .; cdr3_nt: TGTGCCAGCAGCCAATCAGGACAGACCTATGGCTACACCTTC; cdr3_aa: CASSQSGQTYGYTF
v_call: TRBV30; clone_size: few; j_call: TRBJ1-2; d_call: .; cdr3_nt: TGTGCCTGCCGGGGGGGCGGGAACTATGGCTACACCTTC; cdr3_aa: CACRGGGNYGYTF
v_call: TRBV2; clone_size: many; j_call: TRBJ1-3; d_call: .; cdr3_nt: TGTGCCAGCAAAATGACTGCACGCTCTGGAAACACCATATATTTT; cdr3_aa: CASKMTARSGNTIYF
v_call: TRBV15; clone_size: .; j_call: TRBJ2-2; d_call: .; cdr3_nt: TGTGCCACCAGCAGAGATGTAGCCCGCGCAACCAACACCGGGGAGCTGTTTTTT; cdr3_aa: CATSRDVARATNTGELFF
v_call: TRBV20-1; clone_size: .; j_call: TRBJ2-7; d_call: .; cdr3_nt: TGCAGTGCTAGCCCAAGCTCCTACGAGCAGTACTTC; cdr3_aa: CSASPSSYEQYF
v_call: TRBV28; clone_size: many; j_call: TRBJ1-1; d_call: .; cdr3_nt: TGTGCCAGCCAGACCGGTTGGCCTGAAGCTTTCTTT; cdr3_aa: CASQTGWPEAFF
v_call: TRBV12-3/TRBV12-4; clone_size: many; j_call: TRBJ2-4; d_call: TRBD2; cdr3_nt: TGTGCCAGCAGTTTGGGTCGCGGGAGTAGAGAAAACATTCAGTACTTC; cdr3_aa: CASSLGRGSRENIQYF
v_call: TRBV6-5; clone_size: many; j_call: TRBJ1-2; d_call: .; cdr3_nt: TGTGCCAGCAGCCTAGACAGCCAGACCGCCTATGGCTACACCTTC; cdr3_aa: CASSLDSQTAYGYTF
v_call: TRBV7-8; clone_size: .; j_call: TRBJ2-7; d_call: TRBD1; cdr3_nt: TGTGCCAGCAGCTTACGGACAGGGGGCATCCACGAGCAGTACTTC; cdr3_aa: CASSLRTGGIHEQYF
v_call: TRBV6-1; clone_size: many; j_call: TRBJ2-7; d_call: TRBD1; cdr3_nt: TGTGCCTCCGAGGACAGGGGCCGATACGAGCAGTACTTC; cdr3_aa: CASEDRGRYEQYF
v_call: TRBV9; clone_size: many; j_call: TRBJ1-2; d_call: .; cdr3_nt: TGTGCCAGCAGGGGCATAGGCCCGAGAAAGAGTCATGGCTACACCTTC; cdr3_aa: CASRGIGPRKSHGYTF
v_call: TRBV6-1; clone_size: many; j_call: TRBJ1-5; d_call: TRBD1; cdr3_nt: TGTGCCAGCAGAGACACAGGGGGGATTTATCAGCCCCAGCATTTT; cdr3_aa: CASRDTGGIYQPQHF
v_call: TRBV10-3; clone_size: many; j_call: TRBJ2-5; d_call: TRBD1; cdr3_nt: TGTGCCATTTCCCCGGCCGGGACAGCCCAAGAGACCCAGTACTTC; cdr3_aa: CAISPAGTAQETQYF
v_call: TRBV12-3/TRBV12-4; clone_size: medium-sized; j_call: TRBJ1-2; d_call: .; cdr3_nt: TGTGCCAGCAGTTTAGGGCAGATCTATGGCTACACCTTC; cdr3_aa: CASSLGQIYGYTF
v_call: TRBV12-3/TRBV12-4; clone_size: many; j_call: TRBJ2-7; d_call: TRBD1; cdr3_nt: TGTGCCAGCAGTTTCATAGGACAGGGTCTGCACGAGCAGTACTTC; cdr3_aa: CASSFIGQGLHEQYF
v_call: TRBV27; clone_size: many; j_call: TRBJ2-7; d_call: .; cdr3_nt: TGTGCCAGCAGCTCCTACGGGACTGGCCATTACGAGCAGTACTTC; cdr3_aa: CASSSYGTGHYEQYF
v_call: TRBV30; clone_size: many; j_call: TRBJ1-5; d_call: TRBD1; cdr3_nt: TGTGCCTGGAGTAGACGACAGGGTCGGAGCAATCAGCCCCAGCATTTT; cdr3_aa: CAWSRRQGRSNQPQHF
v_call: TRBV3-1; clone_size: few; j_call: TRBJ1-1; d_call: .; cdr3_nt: TGTGCCAGCAGCCAGGGGTTAGCGGAAGCTTTCTTT; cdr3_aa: CASSQGLAEAFF
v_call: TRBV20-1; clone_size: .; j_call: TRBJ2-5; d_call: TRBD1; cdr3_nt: TGCAGTGCTAGAGCTGCAGGGGGCTTGGGAGAGACCCAGTACTTC; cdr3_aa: CSARAAGGLGETQYF
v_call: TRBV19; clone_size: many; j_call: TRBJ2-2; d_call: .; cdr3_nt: TGTGCCAGTAGTATCGTCGGCCACGCGAACACCGGGGAGCTGTTTTTT; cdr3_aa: CASSIVGHANTGELFF